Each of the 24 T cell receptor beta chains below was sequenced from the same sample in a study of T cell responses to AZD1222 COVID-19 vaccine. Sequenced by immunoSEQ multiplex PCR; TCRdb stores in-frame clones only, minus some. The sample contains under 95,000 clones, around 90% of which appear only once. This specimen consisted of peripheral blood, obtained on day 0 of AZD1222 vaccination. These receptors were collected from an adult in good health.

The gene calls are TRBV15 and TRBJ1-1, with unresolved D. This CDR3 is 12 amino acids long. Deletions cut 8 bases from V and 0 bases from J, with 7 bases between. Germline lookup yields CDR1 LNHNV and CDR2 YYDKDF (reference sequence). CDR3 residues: CATAQMNTEAFF. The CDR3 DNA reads TGTGCCACCGCACAAATGAACACTGAAGCTTTCTTT.

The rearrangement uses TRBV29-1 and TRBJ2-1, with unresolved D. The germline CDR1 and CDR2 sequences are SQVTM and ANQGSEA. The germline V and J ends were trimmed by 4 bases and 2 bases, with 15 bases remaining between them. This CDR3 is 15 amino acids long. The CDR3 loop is CSVVGLTPTYNEQFF. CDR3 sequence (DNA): TGCAGCGTTGTGGGTCTCACACCAACCTACAATGAGCAGTTCTTC.

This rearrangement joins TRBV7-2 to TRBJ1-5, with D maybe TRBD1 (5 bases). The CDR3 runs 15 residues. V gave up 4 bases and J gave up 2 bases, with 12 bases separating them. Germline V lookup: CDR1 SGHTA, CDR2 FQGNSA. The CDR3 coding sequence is TGTGCCAGCAGCTCCCAGGGTTATGGCAATCAGCCCCAGCATTTT. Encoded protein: CASSSQGYGNQPQHF. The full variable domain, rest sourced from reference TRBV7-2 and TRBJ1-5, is GAGVSQSPSNKVTEKGKDVELRCDPISGHTALYWYRQSLGQGLEFLIYFQGNSAPDKSGLPSDRFSAERTGGSVSTLTIQRTQQEDSAVYLCASSSQGYGNQPQHFGDGTRLSIL.

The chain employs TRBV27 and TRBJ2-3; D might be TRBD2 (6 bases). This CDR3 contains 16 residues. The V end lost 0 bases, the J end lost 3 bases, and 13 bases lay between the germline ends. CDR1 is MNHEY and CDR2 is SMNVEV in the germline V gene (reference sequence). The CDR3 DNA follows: TGTGCCAGCAGTTTATCTGCGGGATGGAGGACAGATACGCAGTATTTT. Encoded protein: CASSLSAGWRTDTQYF.

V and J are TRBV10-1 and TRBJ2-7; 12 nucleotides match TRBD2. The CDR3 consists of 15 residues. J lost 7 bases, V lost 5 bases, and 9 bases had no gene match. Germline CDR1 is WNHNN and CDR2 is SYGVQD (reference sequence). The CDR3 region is CASSNPLAGGREQYF. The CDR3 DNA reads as TGCGCCAGCAGTAATCCACTAGCGGGGGGACGAGAGCAGTACTTC.

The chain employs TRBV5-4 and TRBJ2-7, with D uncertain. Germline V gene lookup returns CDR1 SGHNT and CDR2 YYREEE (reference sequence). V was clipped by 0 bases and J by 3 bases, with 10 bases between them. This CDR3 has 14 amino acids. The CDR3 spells CASSLGGWDYEQYF. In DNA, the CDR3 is TGTGCCAGCAGCTTGGGGGGTTGGGACTACGAGCAGTACTTC. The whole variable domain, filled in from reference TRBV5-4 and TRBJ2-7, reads ETGVTQSPTHLIKTRGQQVTLRCSSQSGHNTVSWYQQALGQGPQFIFQYYREEENGRGNFPPRFSGLQFPNYSSELNVNALELDDSALYLCASSLGGWDYEQYFGPGTRLTVT.

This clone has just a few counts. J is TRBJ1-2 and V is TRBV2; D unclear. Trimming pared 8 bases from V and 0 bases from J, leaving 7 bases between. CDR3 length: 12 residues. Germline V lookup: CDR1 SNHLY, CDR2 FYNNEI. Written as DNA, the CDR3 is TGTGCCAGCCAGACAACTAACTATGGCTACACCTTC. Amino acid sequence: CASQTTNYGYTF.

The CDR3 spells CATSDRGDYDEQYF. The CDR3 nucleotides are TGTGCCACCAGTGATAGGGGAGACTATGACGAGCAGTACTTC. The chain recombines TRBV24-1 with TRBJ2-7; D assignment may be TRBD1 or TRBD2 (5 bases each). CDR1 is KGHDR and CDR2 is SFDVKD in the germline V gene. V was pared by 3 bases and J by 5 bases, with 13 bases between. The CDR3 extends over 14 amino acids.

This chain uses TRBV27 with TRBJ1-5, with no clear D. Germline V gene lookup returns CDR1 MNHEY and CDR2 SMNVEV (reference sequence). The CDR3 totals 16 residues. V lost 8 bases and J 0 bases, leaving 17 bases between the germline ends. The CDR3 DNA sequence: TGTGCCAGCTCCCGCGAGGGCCTTTATAGCAATCAGCCCCAGCATTTT. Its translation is CASSREGLYSNQPQHF.

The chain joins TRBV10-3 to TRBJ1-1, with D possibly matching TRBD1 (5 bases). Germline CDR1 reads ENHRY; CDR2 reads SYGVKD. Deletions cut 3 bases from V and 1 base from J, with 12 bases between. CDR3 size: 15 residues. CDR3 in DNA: TGTGCCATCAGTGACTTTGGAACAGGGAACACTGAAGCTTTCTTT. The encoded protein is CAISDFGTGNTEAFF.

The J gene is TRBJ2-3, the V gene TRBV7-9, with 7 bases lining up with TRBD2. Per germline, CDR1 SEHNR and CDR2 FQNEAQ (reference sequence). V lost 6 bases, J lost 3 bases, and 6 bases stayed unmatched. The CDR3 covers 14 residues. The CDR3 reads CASRGDYPTDTQYF. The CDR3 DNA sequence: TGTGCCAGCAGGGGGGACTACCCTACAGATACGCAGTATTTT.

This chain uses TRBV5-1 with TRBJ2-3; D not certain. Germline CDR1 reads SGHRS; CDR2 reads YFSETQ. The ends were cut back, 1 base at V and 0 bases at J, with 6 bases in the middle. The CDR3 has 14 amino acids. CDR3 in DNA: TGCGCCAGCAGCTTGATTCCTAGCACAGATACGCAGTATTTT. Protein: CASSLIPSTDTQYF.

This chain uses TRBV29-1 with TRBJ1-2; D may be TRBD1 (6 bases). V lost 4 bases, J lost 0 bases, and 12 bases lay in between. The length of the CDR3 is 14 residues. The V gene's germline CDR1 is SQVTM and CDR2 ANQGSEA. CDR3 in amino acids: CSVAQGTTNYGYTF. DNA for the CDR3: TGCAGCGTTGCGCAGGGGACTACTAACTATGGCTACACCTTC.

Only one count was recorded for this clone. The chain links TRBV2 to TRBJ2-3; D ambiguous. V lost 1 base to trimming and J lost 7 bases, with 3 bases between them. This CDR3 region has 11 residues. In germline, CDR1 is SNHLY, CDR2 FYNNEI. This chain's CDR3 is CASSEGNTQYF. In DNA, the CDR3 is TGTGCCAGCAGTGAAGGGAATACGCAGTATTTT.

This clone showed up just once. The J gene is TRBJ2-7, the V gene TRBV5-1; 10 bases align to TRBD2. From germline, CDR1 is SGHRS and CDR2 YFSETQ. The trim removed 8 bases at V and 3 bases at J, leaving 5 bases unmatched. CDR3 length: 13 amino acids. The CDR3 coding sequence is TGCGCCAGTGGGACTAGCGAGTACTACGAGCAGTACTTC. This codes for CASGTSEYYEQYF.

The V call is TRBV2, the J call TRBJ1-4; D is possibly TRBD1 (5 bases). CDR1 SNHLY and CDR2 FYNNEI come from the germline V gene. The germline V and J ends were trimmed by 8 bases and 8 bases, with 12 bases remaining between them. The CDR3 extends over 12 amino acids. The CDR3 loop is CASSRDPEKLFF. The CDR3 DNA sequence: TGTGCCAGCTCACGGGACCCGGAAAAACTGTTTTTT.

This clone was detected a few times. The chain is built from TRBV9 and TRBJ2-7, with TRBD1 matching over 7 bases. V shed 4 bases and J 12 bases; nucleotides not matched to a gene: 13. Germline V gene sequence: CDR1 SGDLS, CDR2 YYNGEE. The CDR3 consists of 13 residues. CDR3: CASSLSDPGQSYF. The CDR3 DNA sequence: TGTGCCAGCAGCTTATCAGACCCGGGACAGTCGTACTTC. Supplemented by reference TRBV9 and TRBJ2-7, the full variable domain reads DSGVTQTPKHLITATGQRVTLRCSPRSGDLSVYWYQQSLDQGLQFLIQYYNGEERAKGNILERFSAQQFPDLHSELNLSSLELGDSALYFCASSLSDPGQSYFGPGTRLTVT.

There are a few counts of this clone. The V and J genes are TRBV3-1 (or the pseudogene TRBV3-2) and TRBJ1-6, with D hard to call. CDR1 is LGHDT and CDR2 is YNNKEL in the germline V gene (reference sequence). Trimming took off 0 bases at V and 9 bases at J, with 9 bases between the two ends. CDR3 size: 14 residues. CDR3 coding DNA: TGTGCCAGCAGCCAAGAGACTGGAGGTTCACCCCTCCACTTT. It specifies CASSQETGGSPLHF.

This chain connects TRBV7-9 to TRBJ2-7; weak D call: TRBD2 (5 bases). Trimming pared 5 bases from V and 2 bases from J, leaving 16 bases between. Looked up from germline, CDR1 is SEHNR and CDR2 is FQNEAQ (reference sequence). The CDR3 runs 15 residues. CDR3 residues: CASSPPAGTTYEQYF. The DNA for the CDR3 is TGTGCCAGCAGCCCCCCGGCGGGCACCACCTACGAGCAGTACTTC.

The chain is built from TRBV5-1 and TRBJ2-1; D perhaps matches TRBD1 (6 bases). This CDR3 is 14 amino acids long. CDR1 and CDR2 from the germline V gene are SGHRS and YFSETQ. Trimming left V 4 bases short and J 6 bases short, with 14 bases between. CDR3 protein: CASSIGTGFNEQFF. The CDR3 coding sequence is TGCGCCAGCAGCATAGGAACAGGGTTCAATGAGCAGTTCTTC.

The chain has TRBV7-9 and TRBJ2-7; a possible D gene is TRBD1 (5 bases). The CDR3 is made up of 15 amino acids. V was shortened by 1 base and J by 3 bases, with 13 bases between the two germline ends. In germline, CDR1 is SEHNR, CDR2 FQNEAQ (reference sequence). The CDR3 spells CASSLEGTGVYEQYF. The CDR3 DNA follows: TGTGCCAGCAGCTTAGAGGGCACAGGAGTCTACGAGCAGTACTTC.

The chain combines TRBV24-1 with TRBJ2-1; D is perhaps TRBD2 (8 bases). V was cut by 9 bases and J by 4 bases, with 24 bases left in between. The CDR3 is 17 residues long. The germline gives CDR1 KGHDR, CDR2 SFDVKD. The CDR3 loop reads CATRTGSGSGIYNEQFF. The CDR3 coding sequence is TGTGCCACCCGGACAGGCTCGGGTAGCGGGATATACAATGAGCAGTTCTTC.

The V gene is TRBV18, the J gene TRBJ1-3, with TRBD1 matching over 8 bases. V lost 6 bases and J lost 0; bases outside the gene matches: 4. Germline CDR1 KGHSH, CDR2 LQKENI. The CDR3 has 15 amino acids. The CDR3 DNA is TGTGCCAGCTCGAGGGACAGGAGCTCTGGAAACACCATATATTTT. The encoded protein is CASSRDRSSGNTIYF.

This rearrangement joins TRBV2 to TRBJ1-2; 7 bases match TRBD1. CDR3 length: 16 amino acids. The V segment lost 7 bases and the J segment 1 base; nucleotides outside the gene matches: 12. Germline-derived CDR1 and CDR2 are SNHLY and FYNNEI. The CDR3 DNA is TGTGCCAGCATCCTGTCGCGGGACAGATATAACTATGGCTACACCTTC. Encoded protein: CASILSRDRYNYGYTF. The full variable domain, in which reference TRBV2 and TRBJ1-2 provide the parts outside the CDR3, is EPEVTQTPSHQVTQMGQEVILRCVPISNHLYFYWYRQILGQKVEFLVSFYNNEISEKSEIFDDQFSVERPDGSNFTLKIRSTKLEDSAMYFCASILSRDRYNYGYTFGSGTRLTVV.